These 17 T cell receptor beta chains were all obtained from the same sample, sequenced in a study of blood T cells in healthy people across ages. Through a sample-barcoded 5' primer and a J-beta primer mix, a second PCR was run for roughly 6 to 11 cycles. TCRdb recomputed calls from the 5' RACE reads with MiXCR, one row per CDR3 protein. The table records 650,000 to 1,000,000 distinct CDR3 sequences, approximately 35% of them present only once. Sequencing was carried out using blood. Receptors originate from a man in his late teens or twenties in good health.

This sequence joins TRBV4-1 and TRBJ1-4; TRBD1 is a possible D gene (5 bases). This CDR3 region has 15 residues. V dropped 1 base and J dropped 7 bases, with 13 bases sitting between them. Looked up from germline, CDR1 is MGHRA and CDR2 is YSYEKL. The CDR3 region is CASSQVRGDVEKLFF. CDR3 sequence (DNA): TGCGCCAGCAGCCAAGTCCGGGGGGATGTTGAAAAACTGTTTTTT.

The rearrangement joins TRBV20-1 to TRBJ1-1; D is unclear. V dropped 5 bases and J dropped 7 bases, with 11 bases sitting between them. The germline gives CDR1 DFQATT, CDR2 SNEGSKA (reference sequence). The CDR3 is made up of 11 amino acids. The CDR3 region is CSAPRFDEAFF. CDR3 nucleotides: TGCAGTGCTCCCAGGTTTGATGAAGCTTTCTTT.

For this clonotype: This may arise from a read error, as a much more abundant clone is one base away. The chain recombines TRBV25-1 with TRBJ2-3; 7 nucleotides match TRBD1. Germline V gene lookup returns CDR1 MGHDK and CDR2 SYGVNS. The CDR3 is made up of 14 amino acids. CDR3 nucleotide sequence: TGTACCAGCAGGGGGTGGGGCTTCACAGATACGCAGTATTTT. Residues: CTSRGWGFTDTQYF.

The chain employs TRBV12-3 or TRBV12-4 and TRBJ1-3; 10 bases are a match to TRBD1. The CDR3 has 15 amino acids. Trimming took 4 bases from V and 4 from J; bases not matched to a gene: 4. The CDR3 sequence: CASSSGTGDGNTIYF. DNA for the CDR3: TGTGCCAGCAGTTCCGGGACAGGGGACGGAAACACCATATATTTT.

This clonotype was detected only a few times. V and J are TRBV5-4 and TRBJ1-4; D possibly corresponds to TRBD1 (5 bases). The germline gives CDR1 SGHNT, CDR2 YYREEE (reference sequence). V was trimmed by 5 bases and J by 3 bases, leaving 11 bases between them. CDR3 length: 14 amino acids. DNA of the CDR3: TGTGCCAGCAGTTATGGGACGCCTAATGAAAAACTGTTTTTT. Its translation: CASSYGTPNEKLFF.

This chain links TRBV20-1 with TRBJ2-1; TRBD1 matches 9 bases. The CDR3 extends over 16 amino acids. J lost 7 bases, V lost 2 bases, and 12 bases had no gene match. Germline V lookup: CDR1 DFQATT, CDR2 SNEGSKA (reference sequence). The CDR3 DNA reads as TGCAGTGCTAGAAACCGACAGGGGGTCTTTAATAATGAGCAGTTCTTC. It specifies CSARNRQGVFNNEQFF.

Concerning this clonotype itself: This may come from a read error, since a much larger clone is one base off. The rearrangement joins TRBV20-1 to TRBJ1-2; tentative D call: TRBD1 (6 bases). CDR1 and CDR2 (germline): DFQATT, SNEGSKA (reference sequence). The CDR3 is made up of 12 amino acids. CDR3 DNA: TGCAGTGCTAGTCGTGGGGGCGATGGCTACAACTTC. Protein product: CSASRGGDGYNF.

The table lists this clonotype with a few counts. This chain joins TRBV4-2 and TRBJ1-2, with 11 bases matching TRBD1. The CDR3 extends over 16 amino acids. V lost 0 bases and J lost 6; bases outside the gene matches: 6. Germline assignment: CDR1 LGHNA and CDR2 YNFKEQ. This CDR3 reads CASSQDPGQGADGYTF. The DNA for the CDR3 is TGTGCCAGCAGCCAAGATCCAGGACAGGGGGCGGATGGCTACACCTTC.

The chain combines TRBV12-3 or TRBV12-4 with TRBJ1-1; possible D gene TRBD1, 5 bases. Trimming removed 2 bases at V and 6 bases at J, with 10 bases between. The CDR3 consists of 13 residues. CDR3 nucleotides: TGTGCCAGCAGTTTACCAGGGAGGGCTGAAGCTTTCTTT. Encoded protein: CASSLPGRAEAFF.

This clonotype has ten or more counts. The chain is built from TRBV5-1 and TRBJ2-5; D assignment may be TRBD1 or TRBD2 (5 bases each). With 0 bases removed from V and 5 bases from J, the gap between germline ends came to 14 bases. The CDR3 has 15 residues. From germline, CDR1 is SGHRS and CDR2 YFSETQ. The CDR3 DNA sequence: TGCGCCAGCAGCTTGGCCTCAGGGAGTGGGGAGACCCAGTACTTC. It translates to CASSLASGSGETQYF.

The sample holds many counts of this clonotype. The J gene is TRBJ2-5, the V gene TRBV20-1; D gene ambiguous. This CDR3 region has 13 residues. Germline CDR1 reads DFQATT; CDR2 reads SNEGSKA (reference sequence). V lost 1 base and J 2 bases, leaving 8 bases between the germline ends. The CDR3: CSARGTEQETQYF. CDR3 bases: TGCAGTGCTAGAGGCACTGAGCAAGAGACCCAGTACTTC.

This clonotype was seen repeatedly, ten times or more. V gene TRBV12-3 or TRBV12-4 combines with J gene TRBJ1-1; D is undetermined. Trimming cost V 5 bases and J 4 bases, with 11 bases left between them. The CDR3 is made up of 13 amino acids. As DNA, the CDR3 is TGTGCCAGCAGTCCCGGACCATCCACTGAAGCTTTCTTT. It translates to CASSPGPSTEAFF.

The chain has TRBV28 and TRBJ2-1, with TRBD2 identical over 14 bases. Trimming took 1 base from V and 8 from J; bases not matched to a gene: 4. The CDR3 has 16 residues. The germline V gene has CDR1 MDHEN and CDR2 SYDVKM. The CDR3 region is CASSLSGTSGSHEQFF. In nucleotides, the CDR3 is TGTGCCAGCAGTTTATCGGGGACTAGCGGGAGTCATGAGCAGTTCTTC. The whole variable domain, remainder taken from reference TRBV28 and TRBJ2-1, is DVKVTQSSRYLVKRTGEKVFLECVQDMDHENMFWYRQDPGLGLRLIYFSYDVKMKEKGDIPEGYSVSREKKERFSLILESASTNQTSMYLCASSLSGTSGSHEQFFGPGTRLTVL.

V is TRBV2 and J is TRBJ2-3; 7 positions agree with TRBD1. This CDR3 is 15 amino acids long. Germline V gives CDR1 SNHLY, CDR2 FYNNEI. V lost 8 bases, J lost 2 bases, and 10 bases stayed unmatched. CDR3 sequence: CASWAGTETTDTQYF. As DNA, the CDR3 is TGTGCCAGCTGGGCCGGGACAGAGACCACAGATACGCAGTATTTT.

There are a few counts of this clonotype. V is TRBV5-6 and J is TRBJ1-4; weak D call: TRBD1 (5 bases). The CDR3 has 13 residues. Between the trimmed V and J ends, which lost 1 base and 7 bases, there was a span of 8 bases. Germline lookup yields CDR1 SGHDT and CDR2 YYEEEE. The CDR3 DNA follows: TGTGCCAGCAGCTTGTTCGGGGGTGAAAAACTGTTTTTT. Its protein is CASSLFGGEKLFF. Drawing the rest from reference TRBV5-6 and TRBJ1-4, the complete variable domain is DAGVTQSPTHLIKTRGQQVTLRCSPKSGHDTVSWYQQALGQGPQFIFQYYEEEERQRGNFPDRFSGHQFPNYSSELNVNALLLGDSALYLCASSLFGGEKLFFGSGTQLSVL.

In this sample, this clonotype turned up many times. J is TRBJ2-5 and V is TRBV28; TRBD2 might be the D (6 bases). In germline, CDR1 is MDHEN, CDR2 SYDVKM. This CDR3 comprises 17 residues. V was cut by 6 bases and J by 1 base, with 21 bases left in between. The CDR3 protein is CASSTYHHGTFQETQYF. The DNA for the CDR3 is TGTGCCAGCAGCACCTACCACCACGGGACTTTCCAAGAGACCCAGTACTTC.

Note on this clonotype: Compared with germline, one end of the junction differs, possibly owing to a read error. The rearrangement joins TRBV6-5 to TRBJ2-3, with unresolved D. The CDR3 extends over 13 amino acids. From germline, CDR1 is MNHEY and CDR2 SVGAGI. In DNA, the CDR3 is TGTGCCAGCAGTGACTCTAGAGCAGATACGCAGTATTTT. It specifies CASSDSRADTQYF.